A single sample gave rise to the 8 T cell receptor beta chains below, sequenced in a study of T cells in Graves' hyperthyroidism and ophthalmopathy. Researchers took RNA transcripts and amplified the TCR beta CDR3 regions from them. The TCR CDR3 first-round RT-PCR relied on the HTBI primer set. TCRdb re-called the multiplex PCR reads with MiXCR, one entry per CDR3 protein. The sample shows 700,000 or so distinct CDR3 sequences, more than 14% of them seen only once. Sequencing used blood. These receptors were obtained from a woman aged 45-65 years with Graves' ophthalmopathy.

This clonotype has at least ten counts. This rearrangement joins TRBV6-9 to TRBJ2-7; D is possibly TRBD1 or TRBD2 (5 bases each). This CDR3 contains 16 residues. CDR1 is MNHGY, CDR2 SVAAGI, per germline. V was clipped by 4 bases and J by 3 bases, with 19 bases between them. CDR3 protein: CASSSKGPTPGYEQYF. DNA of the CDR3: TGTGCCAGCAGTTCAAAGGGACCTACACCCGGCTACGAGCAGTACTTC.

Ten or more counts support this clonotype. The CDR3 sequence: CSAKAQGARTYNEQFF. The CDR3 DNA is TGCAGTGCGAAGGCCCAGGGGGCGCGAACCTACAATGAGCAGTTCTTC. V gene TRBV20-1 combines with J gene TRBJ2-1; 8 nucleotides agree with TRBD1. Germline V gives CDR1 DFQATT, CDR2 SNEGSKA (reference sequence). This CDR3 comprises 16 residues. After removal of 6 bases from V and 2 bases from J, the junction contained 12 bases not matched to a gene.

The chain joins TRBV19 to TRBJ2-6; no definite D call. V lost 8 bases and J 1 base, leaving 9 bases between the germline ends. This CDR3 comprises 14 residues. The germline V gene has CDR1 LNHDA and CDR2 SQIVND (reference sequence). This CDR3 is CASRPRSGANVLTF. CDR3 sequence (DNA): TGTGCCAGTCGTCCCAGATCTGGGGCCAACGTCCTGACTTTC.

The chain links TRBV13 to TRBJ2-7; TRBD2 aligns across 9 bases. CDR1 and CDR2 from the germline V gene are PRHDT and FYEKMQ (reference sequence). This CDR3 is built from 15 residues. Unmatched junction bases numbered 12, after V lost 5 bases and J lost 7 bases. The CDR3 nucleotides read TGTGCCAGCAGCCCACCGGTAGCGGGAGCACGGGAGCAGTACTTC. Encoded protein: CASSPPVAGAREQYF.

This clonotype was counted many times. The V gene is TRBV30, the J gene TRBJ2-5, with TRBD1 identical over 10 bases. The V gene end was trimmed by 3 bases and the J gene end by 4 bases; junction bases not matched to a gene: 14. The CDR3 runs to 17 residues. Per germline, CDR1 GTSNPN and CDR2 SVGIG (reference sequence). The CDR3 DNA follows: TGTGCCTGGAGGGGACAGGGGCCCCCATTTTTAGGAGAGACCCAGTACTTC. Residues: CAWRGQGPPFLGETQYF.

The sample holds many counts of this clonotype. This chain joins TRBV30 and TRBJ1-1, with 8 bases matching TRBD1. This CDR3 has 13 residues. The germline V gene has CDR1 GTSNPN and CDR2 SVGIG (reference sequence). The junction had 9 bases not matched to a gene; V was cut back by 1 base and J by 11 bases. The CDR3 protein is CAWSGGTGRMAFF. The CDR3 DNA is TGTGCCTGGAGTGGGGGGACAGGTCGGATGGCTTTCTTT.

The J gene is TRBJ2-1, the V gene TRBV4-1; 10 nucleotides line up with TRBD2. The trim removed 3 bases at V and 5 bases at J, leaving 4 bases unmatched. CDR3 size: 15 residues. Germline CDR1 is MGHRA and CDR2 is YSYEKL. The CDR3 loop reads CASSQSSGRDNEQFF. In DNA, the CDR3 is TGCGCCAGCAGCCAGTCTAGCGGGAGAGACAATGAGCAGTTCTTC.

This clonotype has a handful of counts. The rearrangement joins TRBV7-9 to TRBJ2-4, with 7 nucleotides matching TRBD2. Germline V gene lookup returns CDR1 SEHNR and CDR2 FQNEAQ (reference sequence). This CDR3 is 15 amino acids long. The V and J ends lost 5 bases and 7 bases, in that order; junction bases with no gene match: 11. CDR3 in DNA: TGTGCCAGCAGCAGAGACCCGGGGGGTAAGAACATTCAGTACTTC. Protein sequence: CASSRDPGGKNIQYF. Full variable domain (remainder filled in from reference TRBV7-9 and TRBJ2-4): DTGVSQNPRHKITKRGQNVTFRCDPISEHNRLYWYRQTLGQGPEFLTYFQNEAQLEKSRLLSDRFSAERPKGSFSTLEIQRTEQGDSAMYLCASSRDPGGKNIQYFGAGTRLSVL.